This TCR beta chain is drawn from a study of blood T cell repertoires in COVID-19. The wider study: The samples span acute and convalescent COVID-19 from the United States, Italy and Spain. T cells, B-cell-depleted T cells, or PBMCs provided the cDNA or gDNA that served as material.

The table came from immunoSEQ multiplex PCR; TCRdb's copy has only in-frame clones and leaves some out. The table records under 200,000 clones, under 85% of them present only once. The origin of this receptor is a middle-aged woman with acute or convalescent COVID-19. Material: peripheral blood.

CDR3 sequence reads: CATSESRGTRVPPLTQYF. In DNA, the CDR3 is TGTGCCACCAGTGAGTCGAGAGGGACTAGGGTTCCCCCCCTTACGCAGTATTTT. The V and J genes are TRBV24-1 and TRBJ2-3, with 8 bases that match TRBD2. The CDR3 runs to 18 residues. V was clipped by 4 bases and J by 8 bases; unmatched bases: 19. Looked up from germline, CDR1 is KGHDR and CDR2 is SFDVKD.